The 3 T cell receptor beta chains in this list originate from one sample, sequenced in a study of beta chain features in type 1 diabetes. The study's findings and limits: TCRB CDR3s from Type 1 diabetes patients were moderately but significantly shorter in all four CD4+ subsets.

These receptors have no identified antigens. TCRB transcripts that were expressed got sequenced, as all of the isolated RNA had been reverse transcribed. The table came from immunoSEQ multiplex PCR; TCRdb's copy has only in-frame clones and leaves some out. The data show hundreds of thousands of clones, around an eighth seen once. Input material: naive CD4+ T cells from blood. These receptors were taken from a man aged 18 to 30 with type 1 diabetes.

The rearrangement joins TRBV18 to TRBJ2-5, with TRBD1 identical over 8 bases. The CDR3 covers 13 residues. Germline CDR1 and CDR2: KGHSH and LQKENI. The ends lost 10 bases at V and 5 bases at J; junction bases unmatched: 9. The CDR3 sequence: CATMPGGRETQYF. Written as DNA, the CDR3 is TGTGCCACCATGCCAGGGGGCCGGGAGACCCAGTACTTC.

The V call is TRBV11-2, the J call TRBJ2-1; D might be TRBD2 (6 bases). Germline assignment: CDR1 SGHAT and CDR2 FQNNGV. The ends were cut back, 3 bases at V and 1 base at J, with 7 bases in the middle. There are 14 residues in the CDR3. CDR3 protein: CASSFGGSYNEQFF. CDR3 coding DNA: TGTGCCAGCAGCTTCGGGGGATCCTACAATGAGCAGTTCTTC.

This clone was counted only a few times. This CDR3 is also generated by other DNA sequences in the sample. V and J are TRBV28 and TRBJ1-2, with D perhaps TRBD1 (5 bases). V was trimmed by 6 bases and J by 2 bases, leaving 10 bases between them. CDR3 length equals 13 residues. Germline V gene lookup returns CDR1 MDHEN and CDR2 SYDVKM. The CDR3 protein is CASRPQGNYGYTF. The DNA of the CDR3 is TGTGCCAGCAGACCCCAGGGAAACTATGGCTACACCTTC.